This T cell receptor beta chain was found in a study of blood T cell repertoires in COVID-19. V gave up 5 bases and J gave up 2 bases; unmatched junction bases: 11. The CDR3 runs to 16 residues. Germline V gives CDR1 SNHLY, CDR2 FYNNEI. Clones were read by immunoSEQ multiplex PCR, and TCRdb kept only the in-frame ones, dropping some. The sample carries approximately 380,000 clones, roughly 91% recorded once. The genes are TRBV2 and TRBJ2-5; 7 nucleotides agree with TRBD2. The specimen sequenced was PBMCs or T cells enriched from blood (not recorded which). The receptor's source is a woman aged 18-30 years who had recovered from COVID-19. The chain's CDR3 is CASSPGLADHQETQYF. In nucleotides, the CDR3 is TGTGCCAGCAGTCCTGGGCTAGCGGACCATCAAGAGACCCAGTACTTC.